This TCR beta chain comes out of a study of blood T cell repertoires in COVID-19. Overall study: The United States, Italy and Spain provided the acute and convalescent COVID-19 samples.

V lost 1 base to trimming and J lost 6 bases, with 10 bases between them. Germline-derived CDR1 and CDR2 are MNHEY and SVGEGT. The CDR3 is made up of 15 amino acids. As handled by the study authors: Reference gene primer amplification gave nucleated cell count estimates. The data were produced by immunoSEQ multiplex PCR, yet TCRdb's version contains in-frame clones alone and is incomplete. The D gene and trimming were derived from the DNA, and the V and J assignments and clone size from that table. This sample yields more than 200,000 clones, of which 70% to 90% are seen a single time; around 1.7% belongs to the top ten. Participants' reported clinical history set cohort assignment. Among Cohort 3 donors, those recovered had two negative PCRs, clearance, or symptom resolution.

The chain links TRBV6-2 or TRBV6-3 to TRBJ1-6; TRBD1 might be the D (5 bases). The receptor comes from a man aged 40-50 years who had recovered from COVID-19. Sequenced: PBMCs or T cells enriched from blood (not recorded which). The CDR3 nucleotides read TGTGCCAGCAGTTACTTCAGGGAAGGTAATTCACCCCTCCACTTT. This sequence encodes CASSYFREGNSPLHF.